This is a list of T cell receptor beta chains from one sample in a study of T-cell memory formation after mild COVID-19. TCRdb independently ran MiXCR on the 5' RACE reads; one entry per CDR3 protein. The table shows a few hundred thousand distinct CDR3 sequences, with 13% to 15% occurring only once. Sequencing used PBMCs or a T cell subset sorted from them (not recorded which). These receptors were collected from a man between 18 and 29 years old who had mild COVID-19 (a few samples of this study predate the infection). Cell type and time point are not known. CDR3s include the opening cysteine and the closing phenylalanine or tryptophan. The D gene is left open where the match is weak. Size tells how often a clone was seen (once, few, many) or the class of an expanded clone, and some rows leave it out.

clone size	V gene	J gene	D gene	CDR3 protein	CDR3 DNA
many	TRBV6-2/TRBV6-3	TRBJ1-6	.	CASSYQGANSPLHF	TGTGCCAGCAGTTACCAGGGCGCGAATTCACCCCTCCACTTT
few	TRBV5-1	TRBJ1-1	TRBD1	CASSLAGQGVEAFF	TGCGCCAGCAGCTTGGCCGGACAGGGAGTTGAAGCTTTCTTT
few	TRBV5-1	TRBJ2-5	.	CASRGQGGETQYF	TGCGCCAGCAGGGGTCAGGGAGGAGAGACCCAGTACTTC
.	TRBV13	TRBJ2-5	.	CASSHRREETQYF	TGTGCCAGCAGCCACCGCAGGGAAGAGACCCAGTACTTC
.	TRBV7-9	TRBJ2-1	.	CASSLWLGEQFF	TGTGCCAGCAGCTTATGGCTCGGTGAGCAGTTCTTC
.	TRBV29-1	TRBJ2-2	.	CSGAGRTGELFF	TGCAGCGGGGCAGGCCGGACCGGGGAGCTGTTTTTT
few	TRBV7-9	TRBJ1-2	.	CASSREPRYGYTF	TGTGCCAGCAGCCGTGAGCCTCGCTATGGCTACACCTTC
few	TRBV7-6	TRBJ2-5	.	CASSLATRASDLETQYF	TGTGCCAGCAGCTTAGCGACCCGGGCCTCAGATTTAGAGACCCAGTACTTC
.	TRBV9	TRBJ2-3	.	CASSVDTPDTQYF	TGTGCCAGCAGCGTAGATACCCCAGATACGCAGTATTTT
few	TRBV4-1	TRBJ1-1	.	CASSQGSLTEAFF	TGCGCCAGCAGCCAAGGCTCTCTCACTGAAGCTTTCTTT